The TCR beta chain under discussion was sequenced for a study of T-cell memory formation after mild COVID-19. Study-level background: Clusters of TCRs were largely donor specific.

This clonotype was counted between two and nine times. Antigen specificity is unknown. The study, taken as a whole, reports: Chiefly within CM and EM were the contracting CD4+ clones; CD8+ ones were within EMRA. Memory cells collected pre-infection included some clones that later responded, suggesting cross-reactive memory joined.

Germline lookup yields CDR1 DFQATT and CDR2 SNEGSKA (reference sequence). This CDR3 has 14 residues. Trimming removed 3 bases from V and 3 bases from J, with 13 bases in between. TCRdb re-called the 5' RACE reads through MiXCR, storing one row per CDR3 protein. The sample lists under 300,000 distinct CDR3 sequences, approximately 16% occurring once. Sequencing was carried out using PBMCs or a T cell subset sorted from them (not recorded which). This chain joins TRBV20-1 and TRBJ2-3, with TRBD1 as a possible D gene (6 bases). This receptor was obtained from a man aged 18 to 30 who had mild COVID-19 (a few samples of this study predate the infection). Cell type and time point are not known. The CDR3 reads CSASRGLMTDTQYF. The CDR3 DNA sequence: TGCAGTGCTAGCAGGGGATTAATGACAGATACGCAGTATTTT.